Listed here are 21 T cell receptor beta chains from one sample, sequenced in a study of human T cells and chemical hapten exposure. TCRdb ran MiXCR on the RACE reads and lists one entry per CDR3 protein. The sample consists of some 46,000 distinct CDR3 sequences, about 4.5% of them appearing once. The time point here: healthy volunteer bleed at 2 weeks. RNA extraction used unfractionated whole blood as the source of total RNA. The specimen was whole blood. These TCRs come from a female donor in good health. Some clones in this sample may be carry-over from other donors' samples.

The table lists this clonotype with many counts. The V gene is TRBV7-2, the J gene TRBJ1-5, with a tentative D call TRBD1 (5 bases). The V end lost 1 base, the J end lost 7 bases, and 14 bases lay between the germline ends. From germline, CDR1 is SGHTA and CDR2 FQGNSA. This CDR3 comprises 15 residues. CDR3 residues: CASSLVGTNSQPQHF. Written as DNA, the CDR3 is TGTGCCAGCAGCTTAGTAGGGACCAACAGCCAGCCCCAGCATTTT. The full variable domain, in which reference TRBV7-2 and TRBJ1-5 provide the parts outside the CDR3, is GAGVSQSPSNKVTEKGKDVELRCDPISGHTALYWYRQSLGQGLEFLIYFQGNSAPDKSGLPSDRFSAERTGGSVSTLTIQRTQQEDSAVYLCASSLVGTNSQPQHFGDGTRLSIL.

This clonotype was recorded many times. The chain uses TRBV12-3 or TRBV12-4 and TRBJ1-5; D possibly corresponds to TRBD1 (5 bases). The CDR3 sequence is 14 residues long. V shed 1 base and J shed 11 bases, with 15 bases lying between them. The CDR3 spells CASSLVWGDSSQHF. The CDR3 DNA reads TGTGCCAGCAGTTTAGTGTGGGGGGATAGCTCCCAGCATTTT.

The V and J genes are TRBV7-3 and TRBJ1-2, with D unresolved. CDR3 length equals 15 residues. The germline V gene encodes CDR1 SGHTA and CDR2 FQGTGA. Trimming took 0 bases from V and 0 from J, leaving 8 bases between them. The CDR3 reads CASSLTGGPNYGYTF. The CDR3 bases are TGTGCCAGCAGCTTAACTGGAGGACCTAACTATGGCTACACCTTC. The full variable domain, its missing parts supplied by reference TRBV7-3 and TRBJ1-2, is GAGVSQTPSNKVTEKGKYVELRCDPISGHTALYWYRQSLGQGPEFLIYFQGTGAADDSGLPNDRFFAVRPEGSVSTLKIQRTERGDSAVYLCASSLTGGPNYGYTFGSGTRLTVV.

The table lists this clonotype with many counts. This chain links TRBV2 with TRBJ1-1; D uncertain. Trimming removed 7 bases at V and 3 bases at J, with 6 bases between. The CDR3 has 11 residues. Germline V gene lookup returns CDR1 SNHLY and CDR2 FYNNEI. The CDR3 DNA reads TGTGCCAGCAAGGTAGACACTGAAGCTTTCTTT. Protein product: CASKVDTEAFF.

This clonotype was seen a handful of times. The J gene is TRBJ2-5, the V gene TRBV5-4; D gene unclear. The V gene's germline CDR1 is SGHNT and CDR2 YYREEE (reference sequence). The CDR3 totals 15 residues. V gave up 2 bases and J gave up 5 bases, with 16 bases separating them. The CDR3, as DNA: TGTGCCAGCAGCTTTGGTACAGCTCCTGGGGAGACCCAGTACTTC. The encoded protein is CASSFGTAPGETQYF.

This clonotype was seen ten or more times. CDR3 DNA sequence: TGCGCCAGCAGCCCGAGCTCGGGACAGTTGGGGACTGAAGCTTTCTTT. Protein product: CASSPSSGQLGTEAFF. The chain couples TRBV4-3 to TRBJ1-1; 7 bases map to TRBD1. The germline V gene has CDR1 LGHNA and CDR2 YSLEER. V gave up 4 bases and J gave up 5 bases; unmatched junction bases: 13. The CDR3 loop spans 16 amino acids.

This clonotype was observed a handful of times. One junction end does not reproduce the germline sequence, and a read error may be involved. The chain uses TRBV5-6 and TRBJ1-5; D remains ambiguous. CDR1 SGHDT and CDR2 YYEEEE come from the germline V gene. The CDR3 covers 14 residues. The CDR3 region has the DNA TGTGCCAGCAGCTTGTCGGCCACTAATCAGCCCCAGAATTTT. It codes for CASSLSATNQPQNF.

The rearrangement joins TRBV6-1 to TRBJ1-1, with no clear D. Germline V gives CDR1 MNHNS, CDR2 SASEGT. This CDR3 contains 13 residues. V lost 5 bases to trimming and J lost 1 base, with 8 bases between them. The CDR3 sequence: CASSPFTNTEAFF. The CDR3 DNA follows: TGTGCCAGCAGTCCCTTTACGAACACTGAAGCTTTCTTT.

In this sample, this clonotype turned up a few times. V is TRBV5-6 and J is TRBJ1-5; TRBD1 agrees at 8 bases. This CDR3 has 15 amino acids. V trimming: 2 bases; J trimming: 4 bases; junction bases outside the gene matches: 5. CDR1 and CDR2 (germline): SGHDT, YYEEEE. The CDR3 DNA reads as TGTGCCAGCAGCTTCCGGGACAGGCCTAATCAGCCCCAGCATTTT. Translation: CASSFRDRPNQPQHF.

The rearrangement uses TRBV9 and TRBJ1-5, with 10 positions matching TRBD1. With 4 bases clipped from V and 6 bases from J, the junction kept 4 bases outside the gene matches. The CDR3 spans 14 residues. Germline CDR1 SGDLS, CDR2 YYNGEE. The CDR3 DNA reads TGTGCCAGCAGCTCGACAGGGGGCATTCAGCCCCAGCATTTT. Encoded protein: CASSSTGGIQPQHF. The full variable domain, completed using reference TRBV9 and TRBJ1-5, is DSGVTQTPKHLITATGQRVTLRCSPRSGDLSVYWYQQSLDQGLQFLIQYYNGEERAKGNILERFSAQQFPDLHSELNLSSLELGDSALYFCASSSTGGIQPQHFGDGTRLSIL.

This clonotype was recorded at least ten times. The CDR3 DNA reads as TGCAGTGCTAGTGTCCAGGGGGCCAGCTTCTATGGCTACACCTTC. As protein: CSASVQGASFYGYTF. The chain is built from TRBV20-1 and TRBJ1-2; TRBD1 matches at 8 bases. The length of the CDR3 is 15 residues. The germline CDR1 and CDR2 sequences are DFQATT and SNEGSKA (reference sequence). Losses at the gene ends were 3 bases for V and 4 bases for J; bases not matched to a gene: 10.

In this sample, this clonotype turned up many times. The gene calls are TRBV9 and TRBJ1-2, with a tentative D call TRBD1 (6 bases). Between the trimmed V and J ends, which lost 0 bases and 12 bases, there was a span of 21 bases. The V gene's germline CDR1 is SGDLS and CDR2 YYNGEE. The CDR3 is made up of 15 amino acids. CDR3 DNA: TGTGCCAGCAGCGTAGATCCGTGGACAGAGATTTGGAACACCTTC. It yields the protein CASSVDPWTEIWNTF.

This clonotype was seen at least ten times. The J gene is TRBJ1-6, the V gene TRBV2; D unclear. The CDR3 is 12 amino acids. The V end was cut by 8 bases, the J end by 7 bases, with 9 bases between. CDR1 is SNHLY and CDR2 is FYNNEI in the germline V gene. The CDR3 DNA follows: TGTGCCAGCGGAGAGCGGAATTCACCCCTCCACTTT. Protein: CASGERNSPLHF.

This clonotype was observed many times. The chain couples TRBV9 to TRBJ2-4; possibly TRBD2 for D (7 bases). CDR1 is SGDLS, CDR2 YYNGEE, per germline. The CDR3 extends over 14 amino acids. V was cut by 3 bases and J by 6 bases, with 13 bases left in between. CDR3 amino acids: CASSGGGEPNIQYF. The CDR3 nucleotides are TGTGCCAGCAGCGGAGGGGGGGAACCAAACATTCAGTACTTC.

By frequency in the sample, this clonotype is large. The rearrangement joins TRBV12-3 or TRBV12-4 to TRBJ2-7, with 7 bases that match TRBD1. The CDR3 runs to 12 residues. V lost 6 bases, J lost 4 bases, and 3 bases stayed unmatched. The CDR3 loop reads CASSSQGYEQYF. The CDR3 DNA reads as TGTGCCAGCAGCTCACAGGGGTACGAGCAGTACTTC.

This clonotype was found many times. The CDR3: CASSPRQYQETQYF. DNA of the CDR3: TGTGCCAGCAGCCCCCGACAATACCAAGAGACCCAGTACTTC. The gene calls are TRBV11-2 and TRBJ2-5; D gene unclear. The CDR3 spans 14 residues. Trimming removed 5 bases from V and 0 bases from J, with 10 bases in between. Germline-derived CDR1 and CDR2 are SGHAT and FQNNGV. The full variable domain, completed using reference TRBV11-2 and TRBJ2-5, is EAGVAQSPRYKIIEKRQSVAFWCNPISGHATLYWYQQILGQGPKLLIQFQNNGVVDDSQLPKDRFSAERLKGVDSTLKIQPAKLEDSAVYLCASSPRQYQETQYFGPGTRLLVL.

This clonotype was detected a few times. The V call is TRBV11-1, the J call TRBJ2-4; D not resolved. V lost 3 bases, J lost 7 bases, and 16 bases lay in between. This CDR3 spans 15 amino acids. Germline assignment: CDR1 SGHAT and CDR2 FQDESV (reference sequence). The CDR3 here is CASSFQAGTDNIQYF. The CDR3 nucleotides are TGTGCCAGCAGCTTTCAAGCAGGAACGGATAACATTCAGTACTTC.

This clonotype was observed many times. The CDR3 bases are TGCAGTGCAAGGAGCGGGGGGGCCTCGGAGACCCAGTACTTC. Translating gives CSARSGGASETQYF. V usage is TRBV20-1 and J usage is TRBJ2-5; TRBD2 aligns across 10 bases. Germline CDR1 reads DFQATT; CDR2 reads SNEGSKA (reference sequence). The CDR3 totals 14 residues. V was pared by 6 bases and J by 5 bases, with 9 bases of the junction left unmatched.

This clonotype occurred many times. The V and J genes are TRBV6-6 and TRBJ2-5, with 9 bases aligning to TRBD2. The CDR3 loop spans 17 amino acids. Trimming at V came to 5 bases and at J to 0 bases, leaving 10 bases not matched to a gene. Germline V gene lookup returns CDR1 MNHNY and CDR2 SVGAGI (reference sequence). This CDR3 is CASSPAPGTSYQETQYF. For the CDR3, the DNA is TGTGCCAGCAGTCCAGCTCCCGGGACTAGCTACCAAGAGACCCAGTACTTC.

This clonotype appeared a few times. The V gene is TRBV9, the J gene TRBJ1-1; maybe TRBD1 (6 bases). CDR3 length: 16 amino acids. V was cut by 4 bases and J by 2 bases, with 18 bases left in between. Germline loops: CDR1 SGDLS, CDR2 YYNGEE. The CDR3, as DNA: TGTGCCAGCAGCCCATGGCAAGGGGGACTCAACACTGAAGCTTTCTTT. This translates into CASSPWQGGLNTEAFF.

This clonotype appeared many times. This rearrangement joins TRBV12-3 or TRBV12-4 to TRBJ1-3, with 9 bases identical to TRBD1. This CDR3 comprises 18 residues. V was pared by 6 bases and J by 1 base, with 13 bases of the junction left unmatched. The CDR3 region has the DNA TGTGCCAGCAGAACCGGGACAGGGTCCACGCAATCTGGAAACACCATATATTTT. Protein sequence: CASRTGTGSTQSGNTIYF.